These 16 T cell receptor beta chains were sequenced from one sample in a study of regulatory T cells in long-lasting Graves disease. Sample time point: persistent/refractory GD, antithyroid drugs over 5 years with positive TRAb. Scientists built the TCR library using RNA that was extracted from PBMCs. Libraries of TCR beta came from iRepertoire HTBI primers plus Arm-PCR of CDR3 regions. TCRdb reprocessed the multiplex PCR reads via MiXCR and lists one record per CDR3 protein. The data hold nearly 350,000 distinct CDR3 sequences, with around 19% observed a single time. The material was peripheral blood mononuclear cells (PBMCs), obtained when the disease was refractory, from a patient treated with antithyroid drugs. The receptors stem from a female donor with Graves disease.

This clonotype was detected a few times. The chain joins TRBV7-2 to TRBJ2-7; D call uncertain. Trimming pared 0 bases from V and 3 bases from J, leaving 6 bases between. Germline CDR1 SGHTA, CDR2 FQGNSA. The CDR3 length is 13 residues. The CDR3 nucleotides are TGTGCCAGCAGCTTAGCGCAGAACTACGAGCAGTACTTC. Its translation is CASSLAQNYEQYF.

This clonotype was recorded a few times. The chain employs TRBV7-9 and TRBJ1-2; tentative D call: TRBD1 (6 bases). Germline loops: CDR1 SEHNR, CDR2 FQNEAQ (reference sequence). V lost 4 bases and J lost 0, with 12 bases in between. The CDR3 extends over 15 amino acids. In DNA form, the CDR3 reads TGTGCCAGCAGCTGGGCACAGGGTTCTAACTATGGCTACACCTTC. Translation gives CASSWAQGSNYGYTF. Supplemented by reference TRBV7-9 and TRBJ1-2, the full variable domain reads DTGVSQNPRHKITKRGQNVTFRCDPISEHNRLYWYRQTLGQGPEFLTYFQNEAQLEKSRLLSDRFSAERPKGSFSTLEIQRTEQGDSAMYLCASSWAQGSNYGYTFGSGTRLTVV.

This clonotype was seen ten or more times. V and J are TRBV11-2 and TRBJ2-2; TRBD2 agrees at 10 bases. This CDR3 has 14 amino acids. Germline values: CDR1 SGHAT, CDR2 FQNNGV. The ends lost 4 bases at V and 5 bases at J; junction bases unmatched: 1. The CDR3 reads CASSWGLATGELFF. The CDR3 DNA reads TGTGCCAGCAGCTGGGGACTAGCGACCGGGGAGCTGTTTTTT.

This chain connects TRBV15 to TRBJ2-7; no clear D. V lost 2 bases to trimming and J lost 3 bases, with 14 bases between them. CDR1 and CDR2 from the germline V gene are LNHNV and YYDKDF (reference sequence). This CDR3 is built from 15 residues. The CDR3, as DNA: TGTGCCACCAGCAGAAGGTGGACCGACCTCTACGAGCAGTACTTC. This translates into CATSRRWTDLYEQYF.

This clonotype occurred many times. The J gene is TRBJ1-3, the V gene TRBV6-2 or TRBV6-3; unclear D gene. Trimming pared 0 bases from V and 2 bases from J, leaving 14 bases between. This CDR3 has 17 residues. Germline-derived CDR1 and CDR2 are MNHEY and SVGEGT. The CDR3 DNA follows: TGTGCCAGCAGTTACTCGATAGCGTCTGTACCTGGAAACACCATATATTTT. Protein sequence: CASSYSIASVPGNTIYF.

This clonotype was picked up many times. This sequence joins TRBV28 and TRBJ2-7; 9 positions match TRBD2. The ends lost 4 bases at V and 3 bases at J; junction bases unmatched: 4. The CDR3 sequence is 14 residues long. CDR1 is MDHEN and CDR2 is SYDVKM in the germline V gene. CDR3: CASSSAGGDYEQYF. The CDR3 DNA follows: TGTGCCAGCAGTTCCGCGGGGGGGGACTACGAGCAGTACTTC. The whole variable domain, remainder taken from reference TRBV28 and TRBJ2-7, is DVKVTQSSRYLVKRTGEKVFLECVQDMDHENMFWYRQDPGLGLRLIYFSYDVKMKEKGDIPEGYSVSREKKERFSLILESASTNQTSMYLCASSSAGGDYEQYFGPGTRLTVT.

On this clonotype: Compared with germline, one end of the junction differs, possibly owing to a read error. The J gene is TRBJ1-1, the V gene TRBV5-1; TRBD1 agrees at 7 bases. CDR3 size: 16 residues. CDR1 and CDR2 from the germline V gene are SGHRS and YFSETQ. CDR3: CASRFQAGGLNTEAFF. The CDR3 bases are TGCGCCAGCCGCTTCCAGGCAGGGGGACTTAACACTGAAGCTTTCTTT.

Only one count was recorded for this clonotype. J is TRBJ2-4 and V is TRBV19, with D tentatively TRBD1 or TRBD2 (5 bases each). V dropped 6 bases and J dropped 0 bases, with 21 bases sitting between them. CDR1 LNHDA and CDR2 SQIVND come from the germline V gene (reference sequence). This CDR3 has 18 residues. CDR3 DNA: TGTGCCAGTAGCCGGGGCCACCTTCGCTTAATAGCCAAAAACATTCAGTACTTC. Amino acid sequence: CASSRGHLRLIAKNIQYF.

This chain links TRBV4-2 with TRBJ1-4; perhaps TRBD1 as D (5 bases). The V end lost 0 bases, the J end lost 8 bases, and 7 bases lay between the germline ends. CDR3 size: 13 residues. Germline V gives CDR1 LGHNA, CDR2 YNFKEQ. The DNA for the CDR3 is TGTGCCAGCAGCCAAGAGGGGGGGGAAAAACTGTTTTTT. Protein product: CASSQEGGEKLFF.

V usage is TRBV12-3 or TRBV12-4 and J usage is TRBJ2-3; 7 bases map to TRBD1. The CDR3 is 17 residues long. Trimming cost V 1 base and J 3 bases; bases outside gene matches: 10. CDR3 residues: CASSLEGVGGTTDTQYF. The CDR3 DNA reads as TGTGCCAGCAGTTTAGAAGGTGTAGGGGGCACAACAGATACGCAGTATTTT.

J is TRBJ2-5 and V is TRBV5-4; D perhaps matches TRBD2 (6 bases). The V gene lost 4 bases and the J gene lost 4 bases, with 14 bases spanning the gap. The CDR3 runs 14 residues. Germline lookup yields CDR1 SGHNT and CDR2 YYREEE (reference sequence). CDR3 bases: TGTGCCAGCAGCCTGGAACTAGCACGAGAGACCCAGTACTTC. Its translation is CASSLELARETQYF.

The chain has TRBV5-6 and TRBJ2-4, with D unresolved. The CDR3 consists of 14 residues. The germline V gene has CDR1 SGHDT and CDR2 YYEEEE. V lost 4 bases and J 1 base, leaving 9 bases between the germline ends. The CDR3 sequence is CASSRTSAKNIQYF. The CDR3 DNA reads TGTGCCAGCAGCCGTACCTCGGCCAAAAACATTCAGTACTTC.

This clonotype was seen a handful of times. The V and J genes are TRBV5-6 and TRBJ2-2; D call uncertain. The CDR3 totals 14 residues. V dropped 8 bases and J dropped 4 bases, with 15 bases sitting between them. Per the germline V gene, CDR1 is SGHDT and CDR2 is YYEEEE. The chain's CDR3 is CASSGPLATGELFF. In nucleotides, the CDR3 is TGTGCCAGTTCCGGGCCTTTGGCCACCGGGGAGCTGTTTTTT.

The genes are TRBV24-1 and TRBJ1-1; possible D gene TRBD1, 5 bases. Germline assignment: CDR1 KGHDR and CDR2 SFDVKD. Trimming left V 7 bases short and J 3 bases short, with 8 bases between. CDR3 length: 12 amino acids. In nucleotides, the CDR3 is TGTGCCACCAGGGGGGATTACACTGAAGCTTTCTTT. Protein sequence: CATRGDYTEAFF.

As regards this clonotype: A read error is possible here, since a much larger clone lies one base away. The CDR3 here is CNARASGFGYTF. Here the CDR3 DNA reads TGCAATGCTAGAGCTTCAGGTTTTGGCTACACCTTC. The chain employs TRBV20-1 and TRBJ1-2; no definite D call. Germline assignment: CDR1 DFQATT and CDR2 SNEGSKA (reference sequence). There are 12 residues in the CDR3.

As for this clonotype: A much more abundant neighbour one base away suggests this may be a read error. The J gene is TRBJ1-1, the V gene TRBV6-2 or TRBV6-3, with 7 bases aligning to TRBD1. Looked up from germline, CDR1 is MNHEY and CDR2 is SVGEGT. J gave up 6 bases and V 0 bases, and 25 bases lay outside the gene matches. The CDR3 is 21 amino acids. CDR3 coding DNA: TGTGCCAGCAGTTACTCGCTTCGACTGAACCTGAAGACAGGGAGGAGGGCTGAAGCTTTCTTT. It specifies CASSYSLRLNLKTGRRAEAFF.